This entry features one TCR beta chain sequence. This specimen belongs to a study of blood T cell repertoires in COVID-19. About the study: Samples representing acute and convalescent COVID-19 were sourced from the United States, Italy and Spain. The cDNA or gDNA used as material had been derived from T cells, B-cell-depleted T cells, or PBMCs.

In the study's own analysis: It was from reference gene primer amplification that nucleated cell counts were estimated. Using immunoSEQ multiplex PCR, the repertoire was profiled, and TCRdb retains in-frame clones only, with some absent. V and J calls and clone size are those listed in that table; D and trimming were worked out from the DNA. This table holds about 120,000 clones, roughly 69% found once. Trimming took 0 bases from V and 10 from J, leaving 12 bases between them. The CDR3 is made up of 13 amino acids. Germline V gives CDR1 MNHNS, CDR2 SASEGT. Sequencing used peripheral blood. The sequence was collected from a woman in her 70s with acute or convalescent COVID-19. V gene TRBV6-1 combines with J gene TRBJ1-1; D gene unclear. DNA for the CDR3: TGTGCCAGCAGTGAAGCGCCGAGGGCCCGAGCTTTCTTT. Protein product: CASSEAPRARAFF.